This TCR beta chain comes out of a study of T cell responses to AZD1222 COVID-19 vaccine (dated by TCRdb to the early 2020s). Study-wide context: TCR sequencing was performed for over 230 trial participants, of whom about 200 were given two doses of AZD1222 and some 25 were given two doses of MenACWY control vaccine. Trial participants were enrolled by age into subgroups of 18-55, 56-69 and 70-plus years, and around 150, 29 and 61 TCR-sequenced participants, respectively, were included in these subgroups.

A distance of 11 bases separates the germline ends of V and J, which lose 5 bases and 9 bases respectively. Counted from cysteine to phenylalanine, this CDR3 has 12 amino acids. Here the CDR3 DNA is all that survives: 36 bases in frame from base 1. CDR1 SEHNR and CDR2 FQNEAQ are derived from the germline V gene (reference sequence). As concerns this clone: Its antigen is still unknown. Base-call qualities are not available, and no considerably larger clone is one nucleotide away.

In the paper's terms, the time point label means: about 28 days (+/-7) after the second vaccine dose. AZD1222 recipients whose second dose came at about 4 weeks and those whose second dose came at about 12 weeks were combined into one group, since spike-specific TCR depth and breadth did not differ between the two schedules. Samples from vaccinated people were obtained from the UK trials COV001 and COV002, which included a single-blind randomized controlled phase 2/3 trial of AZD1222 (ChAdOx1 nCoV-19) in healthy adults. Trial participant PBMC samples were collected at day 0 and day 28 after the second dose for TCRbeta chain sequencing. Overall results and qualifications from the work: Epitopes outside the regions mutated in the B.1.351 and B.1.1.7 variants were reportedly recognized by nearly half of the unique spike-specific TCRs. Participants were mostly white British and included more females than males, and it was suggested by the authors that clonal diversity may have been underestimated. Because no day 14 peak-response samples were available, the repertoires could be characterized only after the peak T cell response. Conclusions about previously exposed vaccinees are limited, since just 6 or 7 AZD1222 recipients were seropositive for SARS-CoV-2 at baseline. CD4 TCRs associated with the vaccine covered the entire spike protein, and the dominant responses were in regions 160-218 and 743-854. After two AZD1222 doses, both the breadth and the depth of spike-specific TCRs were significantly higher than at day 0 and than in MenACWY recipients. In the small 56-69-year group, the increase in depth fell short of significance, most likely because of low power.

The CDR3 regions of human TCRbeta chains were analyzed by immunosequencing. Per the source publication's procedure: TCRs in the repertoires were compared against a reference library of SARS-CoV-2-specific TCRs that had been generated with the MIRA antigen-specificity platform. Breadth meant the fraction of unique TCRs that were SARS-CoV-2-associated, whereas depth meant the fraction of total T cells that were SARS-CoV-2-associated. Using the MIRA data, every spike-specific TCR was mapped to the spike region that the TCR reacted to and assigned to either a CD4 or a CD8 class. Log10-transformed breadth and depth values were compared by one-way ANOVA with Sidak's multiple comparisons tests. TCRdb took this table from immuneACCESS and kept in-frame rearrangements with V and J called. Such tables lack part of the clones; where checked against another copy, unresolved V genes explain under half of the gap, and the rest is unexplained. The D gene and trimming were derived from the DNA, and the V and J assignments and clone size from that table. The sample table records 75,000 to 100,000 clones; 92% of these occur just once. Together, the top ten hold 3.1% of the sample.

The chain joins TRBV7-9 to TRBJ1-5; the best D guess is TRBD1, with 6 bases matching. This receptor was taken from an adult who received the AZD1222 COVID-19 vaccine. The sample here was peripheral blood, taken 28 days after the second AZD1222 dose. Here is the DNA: TGTGCCAGCAGCATACAGGGAGGGCCCCAGCATTTT. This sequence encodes CASSIQGGPQHF.